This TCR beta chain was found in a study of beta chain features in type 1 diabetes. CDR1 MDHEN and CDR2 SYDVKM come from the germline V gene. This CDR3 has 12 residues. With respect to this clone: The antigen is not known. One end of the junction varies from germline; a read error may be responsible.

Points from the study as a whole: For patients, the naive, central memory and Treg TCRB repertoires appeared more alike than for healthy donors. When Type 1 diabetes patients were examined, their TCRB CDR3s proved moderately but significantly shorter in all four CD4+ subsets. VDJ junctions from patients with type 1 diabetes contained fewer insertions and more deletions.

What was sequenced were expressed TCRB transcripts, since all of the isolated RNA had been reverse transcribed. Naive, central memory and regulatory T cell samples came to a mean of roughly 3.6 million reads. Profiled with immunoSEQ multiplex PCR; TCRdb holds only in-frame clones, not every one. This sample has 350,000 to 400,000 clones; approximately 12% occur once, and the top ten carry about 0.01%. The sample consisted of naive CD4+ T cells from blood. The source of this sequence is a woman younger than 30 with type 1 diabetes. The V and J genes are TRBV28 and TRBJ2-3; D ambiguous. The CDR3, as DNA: TGTGCCACCAGTCAGGTAGCAGATACGCAGTATTTT. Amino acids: CATSQVADTQYF.